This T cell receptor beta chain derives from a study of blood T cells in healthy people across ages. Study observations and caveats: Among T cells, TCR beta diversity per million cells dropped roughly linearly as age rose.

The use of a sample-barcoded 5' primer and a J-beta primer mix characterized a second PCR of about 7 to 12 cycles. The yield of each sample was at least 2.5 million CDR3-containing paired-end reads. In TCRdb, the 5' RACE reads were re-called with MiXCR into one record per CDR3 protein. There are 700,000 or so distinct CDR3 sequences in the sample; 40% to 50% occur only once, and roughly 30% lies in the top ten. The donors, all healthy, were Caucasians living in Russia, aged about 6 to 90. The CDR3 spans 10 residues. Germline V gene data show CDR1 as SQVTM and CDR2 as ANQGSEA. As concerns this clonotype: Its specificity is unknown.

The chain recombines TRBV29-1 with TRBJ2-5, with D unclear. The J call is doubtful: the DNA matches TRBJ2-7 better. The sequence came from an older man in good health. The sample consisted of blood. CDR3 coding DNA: TGCAGCGTCCTCGTCTACGAGCAGTACTTC. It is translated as CSVLVYEQYF.